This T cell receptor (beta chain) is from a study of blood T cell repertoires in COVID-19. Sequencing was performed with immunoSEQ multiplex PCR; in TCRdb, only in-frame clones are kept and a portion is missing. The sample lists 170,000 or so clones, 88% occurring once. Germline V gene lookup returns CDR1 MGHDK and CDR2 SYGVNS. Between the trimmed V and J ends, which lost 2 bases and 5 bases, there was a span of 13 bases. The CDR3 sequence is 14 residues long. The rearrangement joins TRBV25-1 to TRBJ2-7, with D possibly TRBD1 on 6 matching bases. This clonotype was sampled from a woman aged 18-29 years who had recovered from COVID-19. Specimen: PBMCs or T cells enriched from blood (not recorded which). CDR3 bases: TGTGCCAGCAGTGAACCGAACAGGGTAAACGAGCAGTACTTC. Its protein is CASSEPNRVNEQYF.